These 3 T cell receptor beta chains were all obtained from the same sample, sequenced in a study of cytomegalovirus exposure and HLA in healthy donors. The primer mix had 60 Vbeta and 13 Jbeta primers. The repertoire was sequenced with immunoSEQ multiplex PCR; TCRdb's copy has only in-frame clones and lacks some. The sample holds 190,000 or so clones, 80% seen once. The sequencing input was PBMCs. Source of these receptors: a boy aged 10-17 years in good health and CMV-seronegative.

This clone has only a few counts. The chain uses TRBV5-1 and TRBJ1-3; no definite D call. Germline V gene data show CDR1 as SGHRS and CDR2 as YFSETQ. The V end lost 3 bases, the J end lost 5 bases, and 9 bases lay between the germline ends. This CDR3 spans 13 amino acids. For the CDR3, the DNA is TGCGCCAGCAGCTCGAATCAGAGAAACACCATATATTTT. Amino acid sequence: CASSSNQRNTIYF.

The rearrangement joins TRBV19 to TRBJ1-4; TRBD1 might be the D (6 bases). Germline CDR1 and CDR2: LNHDA and SQIVND (reference sequence). The CDR3 spans 14 residues. V lost 3 bases to trimming and J lost 8 bases, with 13 bases between them. The CDR3 is CASSIRKTGEKLFF. The CDR3, as DNA: TGTGCCAGTAGTATTCGAAAGACAGGAGAAAAACTGTTTTTT. Combining the CDR3 with reference TRBV19 and TRBJ1-4 gives the whole variable domain DGGITQSPKYLFRKEGQNVTLSCEQNLNHDAMYWYRQDPGQGLRLIYYSQIVNDFQKGDIAEGYSVSREKKESFPLTVTSAQKNPTAFYLCASSIRKTGEKLFFGSGTQLSVL.

This clone appeared a single time. The chain combines TRBV4-1 with TRBJ2-7, with D possibly TRBD1 on 5 matching bases. The V end was cut by 0 bases, the J end by 2 bases, with 8 bases between. There are 14 residues in the CDR3. Germline CDR1 is MGHRA and CDR2 is YSYEKL. In DNA, the CDR3 is TGCGCCAGCAGCCAAGAACAGGTAGCCTACGAGCAGTACTTC. It is translated as CASSQEQVAYEQYF.